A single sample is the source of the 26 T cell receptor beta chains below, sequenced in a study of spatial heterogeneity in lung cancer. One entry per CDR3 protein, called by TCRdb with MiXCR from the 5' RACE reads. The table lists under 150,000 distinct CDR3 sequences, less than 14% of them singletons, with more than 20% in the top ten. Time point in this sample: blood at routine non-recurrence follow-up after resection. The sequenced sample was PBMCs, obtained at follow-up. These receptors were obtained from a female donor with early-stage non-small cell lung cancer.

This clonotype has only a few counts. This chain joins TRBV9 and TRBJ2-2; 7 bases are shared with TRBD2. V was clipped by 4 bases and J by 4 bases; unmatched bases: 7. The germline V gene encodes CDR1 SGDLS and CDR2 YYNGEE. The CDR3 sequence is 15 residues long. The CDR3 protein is CASSPRDYSTGELFF. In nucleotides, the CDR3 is TGTGCCAGCAGCCCTCGGGACTACTCCACCGGGGAGCTGTTTTTT.

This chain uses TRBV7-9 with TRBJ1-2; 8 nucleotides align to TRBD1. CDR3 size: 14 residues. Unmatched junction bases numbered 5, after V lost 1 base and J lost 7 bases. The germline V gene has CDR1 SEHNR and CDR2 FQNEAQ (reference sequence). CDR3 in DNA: TGTGCCAGCAGCTTAGTGGCAGGGGGCCCTGGCTACACCTTC. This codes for CASSLVAGGPGYTF.

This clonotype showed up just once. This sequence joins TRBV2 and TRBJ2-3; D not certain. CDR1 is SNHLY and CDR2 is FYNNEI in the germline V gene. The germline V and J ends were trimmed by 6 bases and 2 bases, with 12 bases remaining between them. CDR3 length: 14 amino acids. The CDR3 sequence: CASSVGVSTDTQYF. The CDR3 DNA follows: TGTGCCAGCAGCGTAGGAGTATCCACAGATACGCAGTATTTT.

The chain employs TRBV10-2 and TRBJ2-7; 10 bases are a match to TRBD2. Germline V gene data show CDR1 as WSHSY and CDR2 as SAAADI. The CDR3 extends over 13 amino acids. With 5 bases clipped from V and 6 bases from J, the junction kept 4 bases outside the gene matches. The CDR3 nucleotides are TGCGCCAGCAGTTCTAGCGGGAGCAGCGAGCAGTACTTC. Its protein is CASSSSGSSEQYF.

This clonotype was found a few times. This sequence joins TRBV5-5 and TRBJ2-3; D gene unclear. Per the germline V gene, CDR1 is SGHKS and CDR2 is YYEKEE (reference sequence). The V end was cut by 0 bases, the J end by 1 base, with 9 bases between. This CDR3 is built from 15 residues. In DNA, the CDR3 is TGTGCCAGCAGCTTGGGGAATATCGGCACAGATACGCAGTATTTT. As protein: CASSLGNIGTDTQYF.

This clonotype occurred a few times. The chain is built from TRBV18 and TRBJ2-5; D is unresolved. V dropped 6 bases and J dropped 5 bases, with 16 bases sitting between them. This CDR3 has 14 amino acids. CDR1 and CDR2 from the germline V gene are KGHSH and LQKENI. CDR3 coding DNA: TGTGCCAGCTCCGCGAAAAACTCAGTGGAGACCCAGTACTTC. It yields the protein CASSAKNSVETQYF.

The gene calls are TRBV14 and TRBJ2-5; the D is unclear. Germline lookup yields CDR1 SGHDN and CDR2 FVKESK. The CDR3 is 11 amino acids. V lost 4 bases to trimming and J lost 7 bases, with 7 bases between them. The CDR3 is CASSLTRTQYF. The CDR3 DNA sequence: TGTGCCAGCAGCCTGACCCGGACCCAGTACTTC.

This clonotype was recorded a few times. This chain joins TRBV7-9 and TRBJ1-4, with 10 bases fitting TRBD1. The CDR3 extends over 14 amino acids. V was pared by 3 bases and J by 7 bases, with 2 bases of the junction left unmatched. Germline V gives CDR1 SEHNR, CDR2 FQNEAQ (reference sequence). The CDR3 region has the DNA TGTGCCAGCAGCTTGACAGGGGGCACTGAAAAACTGTTTTTT. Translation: CASSLTGGTEKLFF.

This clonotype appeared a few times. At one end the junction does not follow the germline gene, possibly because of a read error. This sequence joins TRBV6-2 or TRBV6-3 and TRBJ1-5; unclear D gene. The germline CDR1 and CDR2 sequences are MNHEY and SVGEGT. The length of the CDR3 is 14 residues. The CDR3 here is CASSLRHSSQPQHF. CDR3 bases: TGTGCCAGCAGTTTACGGCACAGCAGTCAGCCCCAGCATTTT.

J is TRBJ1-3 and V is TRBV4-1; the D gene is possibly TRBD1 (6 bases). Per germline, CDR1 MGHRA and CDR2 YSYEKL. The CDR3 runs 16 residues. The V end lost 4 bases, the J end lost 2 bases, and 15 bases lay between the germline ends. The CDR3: CASSPRTVLTGNTIYF. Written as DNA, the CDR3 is TGCGCCAGCAGCCCCCGGACAGTACTAACTGGAAACACCATATATTTT.

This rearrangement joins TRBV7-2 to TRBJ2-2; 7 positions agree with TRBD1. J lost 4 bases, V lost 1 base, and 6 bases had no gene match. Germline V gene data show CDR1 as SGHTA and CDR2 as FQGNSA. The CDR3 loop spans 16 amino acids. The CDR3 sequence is CASSLGQGTATGELFF. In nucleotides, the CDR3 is TGTGCCAGCAGCTTAGGACAGGGCACGGCCACCGGGGAGCTGTTTTTT.

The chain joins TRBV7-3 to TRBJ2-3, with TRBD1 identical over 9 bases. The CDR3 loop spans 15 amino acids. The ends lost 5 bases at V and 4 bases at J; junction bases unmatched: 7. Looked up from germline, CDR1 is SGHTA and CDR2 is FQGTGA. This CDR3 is CASSRGDRASDTQYF. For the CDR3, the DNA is TGTGCCAGCAGCCGCGGGGACAGGGCATCAGATACGCAGTATTTT.

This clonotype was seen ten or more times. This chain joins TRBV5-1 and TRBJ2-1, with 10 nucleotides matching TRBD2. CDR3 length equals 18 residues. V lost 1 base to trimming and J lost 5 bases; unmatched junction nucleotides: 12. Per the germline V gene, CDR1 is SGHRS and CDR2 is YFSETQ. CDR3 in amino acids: CASSLRLAGDLRDNEQFF. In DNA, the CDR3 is TGCGCCAGCAGCTTGAGGCTAGCGGGAGACCTCAGAGACAATGAGCAGTTCTTC.

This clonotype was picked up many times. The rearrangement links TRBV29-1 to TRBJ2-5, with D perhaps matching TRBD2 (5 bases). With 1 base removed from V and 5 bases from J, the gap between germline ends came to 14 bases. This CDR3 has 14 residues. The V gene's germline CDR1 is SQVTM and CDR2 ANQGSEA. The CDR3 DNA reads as TGCAGCGTTGAAGGGGCGAGGGCTGGGGAGACCCAGTACTTC. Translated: CSVEGARAGETQYF.

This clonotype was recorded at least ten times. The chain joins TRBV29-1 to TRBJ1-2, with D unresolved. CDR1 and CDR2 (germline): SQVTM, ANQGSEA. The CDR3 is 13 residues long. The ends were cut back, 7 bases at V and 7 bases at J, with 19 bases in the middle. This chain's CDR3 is CSAALREEGGYTF. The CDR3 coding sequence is TGCAGCGCGGCTCTACGGGAAGAGGGTGGCTACACCTTC. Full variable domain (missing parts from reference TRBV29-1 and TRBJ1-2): SAVISQKPSRDICQRGTSLTIQCQVDSQVTMMFWYRQQPGQSLTLIATANQGSEATYESGFVIDKFPISRPNLTFSTLTVSNMSPEDSSIYLCSAALREEGGYTFGSGTRLTVV.

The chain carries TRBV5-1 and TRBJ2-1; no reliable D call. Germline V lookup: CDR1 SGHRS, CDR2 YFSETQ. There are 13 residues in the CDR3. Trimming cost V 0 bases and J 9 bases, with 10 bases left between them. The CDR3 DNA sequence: TGCGCCAGCAGCTTGGCACTATCCGGTGAGCAGTTCTTC. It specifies CASSLALSGEQFF. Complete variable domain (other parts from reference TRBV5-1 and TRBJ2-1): KAGVTQTPRYLIKTRGQQVTLSCSPISGHRSVSWYQQTPGQGLQFLFEYFSETQRNKGNFPGRFSGRQFSNSRSEMNVSTLELGDSALYLCASSLALSGEQFFGPGTRLTVL.

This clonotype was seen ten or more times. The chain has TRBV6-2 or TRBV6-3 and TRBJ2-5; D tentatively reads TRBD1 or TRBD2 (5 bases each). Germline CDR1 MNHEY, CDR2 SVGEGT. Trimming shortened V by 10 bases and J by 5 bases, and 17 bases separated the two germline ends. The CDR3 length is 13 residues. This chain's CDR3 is CATRDPPSETQYF. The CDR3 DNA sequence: TGTGCCACCAGGGACCCTCCCTCCGAGACCCAGTACTTC.

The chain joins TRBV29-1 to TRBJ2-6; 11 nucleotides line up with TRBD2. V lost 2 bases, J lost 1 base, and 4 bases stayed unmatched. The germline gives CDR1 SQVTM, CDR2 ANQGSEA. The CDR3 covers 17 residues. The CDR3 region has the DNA TGCAGCGTTGAAACACTAGCGGGAGATTCTGGGGCCAACGTCCTGACTTTC. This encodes CSVETLAGDSGANVLTF.

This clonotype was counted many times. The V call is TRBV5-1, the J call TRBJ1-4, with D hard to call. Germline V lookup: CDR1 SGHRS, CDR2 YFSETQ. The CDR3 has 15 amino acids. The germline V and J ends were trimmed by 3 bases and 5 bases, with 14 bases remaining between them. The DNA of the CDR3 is TGCGCCAGCAGCTCCCGAGGCGCCGCGAATGAAAAACTGTTTTTT. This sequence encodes CASSSRGAANEKLFF.

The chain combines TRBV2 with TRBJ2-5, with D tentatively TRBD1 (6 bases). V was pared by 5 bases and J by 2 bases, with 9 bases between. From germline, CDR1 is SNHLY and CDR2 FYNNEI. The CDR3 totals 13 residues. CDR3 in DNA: TGTGCCAGCAGTACAGGGTTGCAAGAGACCCAGTACTTC. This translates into CASSTGLQETQYF.

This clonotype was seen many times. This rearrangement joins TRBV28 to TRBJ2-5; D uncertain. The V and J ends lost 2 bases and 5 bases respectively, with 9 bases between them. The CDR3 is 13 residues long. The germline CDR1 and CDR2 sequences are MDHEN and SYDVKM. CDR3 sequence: CASSLGPFETQYF. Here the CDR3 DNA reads TGTGCCAGCAGTTTAGGTCCTTTTGAGACCCAGTACTTC.

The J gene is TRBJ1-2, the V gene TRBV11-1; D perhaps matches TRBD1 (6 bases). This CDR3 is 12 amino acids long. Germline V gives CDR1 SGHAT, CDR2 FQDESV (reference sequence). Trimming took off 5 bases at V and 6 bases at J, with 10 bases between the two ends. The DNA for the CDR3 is TGTGCCAGCAGCCCTTGGACAGATGGCTACACCTTC. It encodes CASSPWTDGYTF.

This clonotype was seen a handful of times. The CDR3 loop is CASSEDRRTEAFF. The CDR3 region has the DNA TGTGCCAGCAGTGAGGACAGAAGAACTGAAGCTTTCTTT. V usage is TRBV28 and J usage is TRBJ1-1; D might be TRBD1 (6 bases). Trimming took off 5 bases at V and 5 bases at J, with 12 bases between the two ends. Germline CDR1 MDHEN, CDR2 SYDVKM. The CDR3 contains 13 residues.

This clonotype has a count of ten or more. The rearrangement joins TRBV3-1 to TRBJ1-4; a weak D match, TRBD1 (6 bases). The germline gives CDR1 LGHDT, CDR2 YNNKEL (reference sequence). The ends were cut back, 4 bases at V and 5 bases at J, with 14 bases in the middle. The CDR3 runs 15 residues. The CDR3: CASSLRDTGNEKLFF. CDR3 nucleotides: TGTGCCAGCAGCCTGCGGGACACCGGAAATGAAAAACTGTTTTTT.

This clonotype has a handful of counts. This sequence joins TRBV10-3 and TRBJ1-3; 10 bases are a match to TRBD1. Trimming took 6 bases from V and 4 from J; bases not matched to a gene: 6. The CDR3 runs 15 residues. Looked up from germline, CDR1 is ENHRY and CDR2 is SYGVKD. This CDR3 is CAIRGTGVTGNTIYF. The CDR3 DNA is TGTGCCATCAGGGGGACAGGGGTGACCGGAAACACCATATATTTT.

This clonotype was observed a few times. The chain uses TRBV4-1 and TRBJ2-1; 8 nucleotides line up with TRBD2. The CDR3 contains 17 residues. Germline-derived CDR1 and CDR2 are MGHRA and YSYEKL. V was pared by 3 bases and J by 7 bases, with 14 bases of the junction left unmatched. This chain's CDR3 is CASSHLEFSGMMNEQFF. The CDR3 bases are TGCGCCAGCAGCCACCTAGAATTTAGCGGGATGATGAATGAGCAGTTCTTC.